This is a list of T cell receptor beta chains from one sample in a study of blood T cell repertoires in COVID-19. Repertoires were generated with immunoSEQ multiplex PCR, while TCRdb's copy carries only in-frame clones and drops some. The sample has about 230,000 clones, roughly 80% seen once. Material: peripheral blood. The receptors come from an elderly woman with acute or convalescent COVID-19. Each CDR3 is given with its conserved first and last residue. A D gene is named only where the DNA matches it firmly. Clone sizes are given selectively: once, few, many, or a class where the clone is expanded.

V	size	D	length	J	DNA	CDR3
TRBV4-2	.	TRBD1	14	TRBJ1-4	TGTGCCAGCAGCCAAGGAGGGGGCAGGGAAAAACTGTTTTTT	CASSQGGGREKLFF
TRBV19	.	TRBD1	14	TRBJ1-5	TGTGCCAGTAGTACTACAGGGGGGGTTCAGCCCCAGCATTTT	CASSTTGGVQPQHF
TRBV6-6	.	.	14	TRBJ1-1	TGTGCCAGCAGTTACGGGCTGATGAACACTGAAGCTTTCTTT	CASSYGLMNTEAFF
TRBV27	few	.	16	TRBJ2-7	TGTGCCAGCAGGTCCCCCACCCGGGACACCACCTACGAGCAGTACTTC	CASRSPTRDTTYEQYF
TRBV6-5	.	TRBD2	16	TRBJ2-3	TGTGCCAGCAGTTACCATAGCGGGGGGCCCGGAGATACGCAGTATTTT	CASSYHSGGPGDTQYF
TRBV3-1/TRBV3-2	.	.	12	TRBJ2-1	TGTGCCAGCAGCCAAGTGTCAGGTTCACAGTTCTTC	CASSQVSGSQFF
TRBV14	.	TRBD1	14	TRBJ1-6	TGTGCCAGCAGCCATGGGACAGCCAATTCACCCCTCCACTTT	CASSHGTANSPLHF
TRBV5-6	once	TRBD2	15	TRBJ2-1	TGTGCCAGCAGCTTGGCCTGGCGGGAGCGGAATGAGCAGTTCTTC	CASSLAWRERNEQFF
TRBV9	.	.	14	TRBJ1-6	TGTGCCAGCAGCGGGACATCTCATAATTCACCCCTCCACTTT	CASSGTSHNSPLHF
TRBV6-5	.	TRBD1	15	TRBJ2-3	TGTGCCAGCAGTTACGGGACAGGGGACACAGATACGCAGTATTTT	CASSYGTGDTDTQYF
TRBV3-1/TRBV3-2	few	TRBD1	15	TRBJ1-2	TGTGCCAGCAGCCCGGACAGGGGGCCGCGGTATGGCTACACCTTC	CASSPDRGPRYGYTF
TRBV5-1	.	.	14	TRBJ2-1	TGCGCCAGCAGCCTCTCGGGGGACTACAATGAGCAGTTCTTC	CASSLSGDYNEQFF
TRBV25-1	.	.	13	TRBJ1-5	TGTGCCAGCAGAGTTGAGGACAATCAGCCCCAGCATTTT	CASRVEDNQPQHF
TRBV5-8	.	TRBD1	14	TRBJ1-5	TGTGCCAGCAGCATAGGGACAGCTTATCAGCCCCAGCATTTT	CASSIGTAYQPQHF
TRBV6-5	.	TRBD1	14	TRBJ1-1	TGTGCCAGCACCCCAACAGGGGGCGGTGGCGAAGCTTTCTTT	CASTPTGGGGEAFF
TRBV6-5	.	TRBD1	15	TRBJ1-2	TGTGCCAGCAGTTACTCAACTGACAGGGGCTATGGCTACACCTTC	CASSYSTDRGYGYTF
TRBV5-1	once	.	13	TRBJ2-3	TGCGCCAGCAGCTCGACTGGCCCCGATACGCAGTATTTT	CASSSTGPDTQYF
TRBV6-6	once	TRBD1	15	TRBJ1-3	TGTGCCAGCAGTCGGACAGGGAGCTCTGGAAACACCATATATTTT	CASSRTGSSGNTIYF
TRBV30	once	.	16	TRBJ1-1	TGTGCCTGGAGTGTAATGGGCCGTCCAGGGAACACTGAAGCTTTCTTT	CAWSVMGRPGNTEAFF
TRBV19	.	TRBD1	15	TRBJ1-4	TGTGCCAGTAGTGCCCGGGACAGCTTGAATGAAAAACTGTTTTTT	CASSARDSLNEKLFF
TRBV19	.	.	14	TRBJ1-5	TGTGCCAGTAGTAGGTCAGGTCTCAATCAGCCCCAGCATTTT	CASSRSGLNQPQHF
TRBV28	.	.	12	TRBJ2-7	TGTGCCCACGGACAACTTCGTCTCGAGCAGTACTTC	CAHGQLRLEQYF
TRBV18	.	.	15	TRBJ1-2	TGTGCCAGCTCACCGAGACAGGACCTTAACTATGGCTACACCTTC	CASSPRQDLNYGYTF
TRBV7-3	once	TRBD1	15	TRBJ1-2	TGTGCCAGCAGCTCTCGACAGGGGAGCGCGTCTGGCTACACCTTC	CASSSRQGSASGYTF
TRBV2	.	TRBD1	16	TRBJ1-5	TGTGCCAGCAGGGTTGACAGGGGGCGAGGCAATCAGCCCCAGCATTTT	CASRVDRGRGNQPQHF
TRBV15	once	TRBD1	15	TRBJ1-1	TGTGCCACCAGCCCGCGGACAGGGACGAACACTGAAGCTTTCTTT	CATSPRTGTNTEAFF
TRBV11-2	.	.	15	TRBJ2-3	TGTGCCAGCAGCCAAGACTGGAAAAGCACAGATACGCAGTATTTT	CASSQDWKSTDTQYF
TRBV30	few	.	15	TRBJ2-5	TGTGCCTGGAGCCAACCGGTTGGTGGGCAGGAGACCCAGTACTTC	CAWSQPVGGQETQYF
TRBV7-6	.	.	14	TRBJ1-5	TGTGCCAGCAGCTTAGGACAGCGCAATCAGCCCCAGCATTTT	CASSLGQRNQPQHF
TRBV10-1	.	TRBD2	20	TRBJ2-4	TGCGCCAGCAGTGAGTCGGAGTTAGCGGGAGTTGGACTAGCCAAAAACATTCAGTACTTC	CASSESELAGVGLAKNIQYF
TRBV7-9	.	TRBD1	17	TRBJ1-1	TGTGCCAGCAGCCCCGTCCCGGGACAGGGAGGGAACACTGAAGCTTTCTTT	CASSPVPGQGGNTEAFF
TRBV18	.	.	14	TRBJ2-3	TGTGCCAGCTCACCAATAGGGGTTACAGATACGCAGTATTTT	CASSPIGVTDTQYF
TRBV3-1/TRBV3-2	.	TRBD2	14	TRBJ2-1	TGTGCCAGCAGCCTGCTAGCGGGAGTGGCTGAGCAGTTCTTC	CASSLLAGVAEQFF
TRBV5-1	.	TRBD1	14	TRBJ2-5	TGCGCCAGCAGAGCCCGGGACAGTCAACAGACCCAGTACTTC	CASRARDSQQTQYF
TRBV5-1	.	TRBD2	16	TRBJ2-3	TGCGCCAGCAGCTCTGTCGGGGGGTTCGGGACAGATACGCAGTATTTT	CASSSVGGFGTDTQYF
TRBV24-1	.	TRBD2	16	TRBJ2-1	TGTGCCACCAGTGATTTGGTCCGGGAGGGCCTGGATGAGCAGTTCTTC	CATSDLVREGLDEQFF
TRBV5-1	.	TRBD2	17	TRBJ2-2	TGCGCCAGCAGCTTGGCGGGGGGGACTAGCGTCCCCGGGGAGCTGTTTTTT	CASSLAGGTSVPGELFF
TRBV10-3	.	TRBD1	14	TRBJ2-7	TGTGCCATCACCTCCGGACAGGGGAGTTGGGAGCAGTACTTC	CAITSGQGSWEQYF
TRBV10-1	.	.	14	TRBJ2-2	TGCGCCAGCAGTGAAGCCATAGCCCCCGGGGAGCTGTTTTTT	CASSEAIAPGELFF
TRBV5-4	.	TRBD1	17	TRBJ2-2	TGTGCCAGCAGCTTGGATGGGGGACAGGGGGACACCGGGGAGCTGTTTTTT	CASSLDGGQGDTGELFF
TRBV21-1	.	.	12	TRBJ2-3	TGTGCCAGGCTAGTCACCACAGATACGCAGTATTTT	CARLVTTDTQYF
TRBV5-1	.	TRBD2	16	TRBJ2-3	TGCGCCAGCAGTACCGGGGTAGCGGGGAATCAAGATACGCAGTATTTT	CASSTGVAGNQDTQYF
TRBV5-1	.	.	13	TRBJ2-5	TGCGCCAGCAGCTTGGATGCGGGGGAGACCCAGTACTTC	CASSLDAGETQYF
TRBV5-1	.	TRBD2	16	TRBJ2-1	TGCGCCAGCAGCTTGGTAGCCCAGCGGGGTTACAATGAGCAGTTCTTC	CASSLVAQRGYNEQFF
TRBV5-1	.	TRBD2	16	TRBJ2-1	TGCGCCAGCAGACCCTTCGCGGGGGAAGTATACAATGAGCAGTTCTTC	CASRPFAGEVYNEQFF
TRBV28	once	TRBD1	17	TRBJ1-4	TGTGCCAGCAGTCCCCAGGGGGTGAGGGGGCGGGATGAAAAACTGTTTTTT	CASSPQGVRGRDEKLFF
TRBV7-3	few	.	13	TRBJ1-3	TGTGCCAGCAGCTCAGGGGTTGGAAACACCATATATTTT	CASSSGVGNTIYF